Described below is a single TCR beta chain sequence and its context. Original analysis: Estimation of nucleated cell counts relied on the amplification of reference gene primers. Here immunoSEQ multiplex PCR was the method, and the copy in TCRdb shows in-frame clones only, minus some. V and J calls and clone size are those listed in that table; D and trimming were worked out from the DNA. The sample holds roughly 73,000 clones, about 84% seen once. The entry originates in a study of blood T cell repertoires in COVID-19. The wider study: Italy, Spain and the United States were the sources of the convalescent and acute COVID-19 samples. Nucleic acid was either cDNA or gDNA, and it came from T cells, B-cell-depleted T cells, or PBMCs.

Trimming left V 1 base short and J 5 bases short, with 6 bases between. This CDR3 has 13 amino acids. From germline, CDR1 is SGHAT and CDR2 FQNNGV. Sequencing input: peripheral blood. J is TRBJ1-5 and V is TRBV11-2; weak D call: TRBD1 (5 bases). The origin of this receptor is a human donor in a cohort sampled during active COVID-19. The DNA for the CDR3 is TGTGCCAGCAGCTTAGCCAGGGATCAGCCCCAGCATTTT. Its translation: CASSLARDQPQHF.